Each of the 10 T cell receptor beta chains below was sequenced from the same sample in a study of PD-1 blockade in mismatch repair-deficient tumors (dated by TCRdb to the late 2010s). Per the publication, the time point label means: peripheral blood 12 weeks after first pembrolizumab dose. Library construction relied on the immunoSEQ multiplex PCR assay. The table comes from immuneACCESS by way of TCRdb, which keeps in-frame sequences with V and J called. Part of the clones is missing from these tables; in studies checked, under half for an unresolved V gene and the rest for unknown reasons. Across this sample there are tens of thousands of clones, with 83% seen only once. Just over 20% of the sample is in the top ten clones. This specimen consisted of peripheral blood, obtained 12 weeks after starting pembrolizumab. All receptors come from an adult with mismatch repair-deficient cancer.

This clone was detected only a few times. The chain links TRBV5-1 to TRBJ1-2; D not certain. V was trimmed by 0 bases and J by 7 bases, leaving 4 bases between them. The germline V gene encodes CDR1 SGHRS and CDR2 YFSETQ. The CDR3 spans 11 residues. This chain's CDR3 is CASSLGIGYTF. CDR3 bases: TGCGCCAGCAGCTTGGGGATTGGCTACACCTTC. Full variable domain (missing parts from reference TRBV5-1 and TRBJ1-2): KAGVTQTPRYLIKTRGQQVTLSCSPISGHRSVSWYQQTPGQGLQFLFEYFSETQRNKGNFPGRFSGRQFSNSRSEMNVSTLELGDSALYLCASSLGIGYTFGSGTRLTVV.

The chain has TRBV11-2 and TRBJ2-7, with 9 bases identical to TRBD2. J lost 5 bases, V lost 8 bases, and 16 bases had no gene match. Germline CDR1 SGHAT, CDR2 FQNNGV. The CDR3 sequence is 16 residues long. The CDR3 here is CASGTNGTSWPDEQYF. DNA for the CDR3: TGTGCCAGCGGAACAAACGGGACTAGCTGGCCGGACGAGCAGTACTTC.

The chain joins TRBV4-2 to TRBJ2-6; the match to TRBD2 covers 10 bases. The V segment lost 7 bases and the J segment 2 bases; nucleotides outside the gene matches: 5. This CDR3 has 16 residues. From germline, CDR1 is LGHNA and CDR2 YNFKEQ. Written as DNA, the CDR3 is TGTGCCAGCACTTTAGCGGGAGGTACTGGGGCCAACGTCCTGACTTTC. It is translated as CASTLAGGTGANVLTF.

This clone was detected once. The chain joins TRBV11-3 to TRBJ2-1, with 11 bases fitting TRBD2. Unmatched junction bases numbered 4, after V lost 2 bases and J lost 7 bases. Germline assignment: CDR1 SGHNT and CDR2 YENEEA. The CDR3 consists of 15 residues. Here the CDR3 reads CASSLLAGGVNEQFF. The CDR3 region has the DNA TGTGCCAGCAGCTTACTAGCGGGAGGTGTGAATGAGCAGTTCTTC.

The chain joins TRBV6-6 to TRBJ1-2; maybe TRBD1 (5 bases). CDR3 length: 13 residues. The V and J ends lost 6 bases and 7 bases respectively, with 15 bases between them. In germline, CDR1 is MNHNY, CDR2 SVGAGI (reference sequence). The CDR3 loop is CASREGRWAGYTF. The DNA of the CDR3 is TGTGCCAGCAGAGAGGGACGGTGGGCTGGCTACACCTTC.

There are a few counts of this clone. The gene calls are TRBV5-1 and TRBJ2-5, with a possible D match to TRBD1 (6 bases). V was shortened by 4 bases and J by 1 base, with 11 bases between the two germline ends. From germline, CDR1 is SGHRS and CDR2 YFSETQ. This CDR3 has 14 residues. CDR3 amino acids: CASSPQGPQETQYF. In DNA, the CDR3 is TGCGCCAGCAGCCCACAGGGACCCCAAGAGACCCAGTACTTC.

This chain links TRBV18 with TRBJ2-1, with 11 bases matching TRBD2. Per germline, CDR1 KGHSH and CDR2 LQKENI. V lost 4 bases and J lost 2; bases outside the gene matches: 4. This CDR3 is 16 amino acids long. CDR3 in DNA: TGTGCCAGCTCACGCACTAGCGGGGGCACCTACAATGAGCAGTTCTTC. It specifies CASSRTSGGTYNEQFF.

The J gene is TRBJ2-5, the V gene TRBV11-2; maybe TRBD2 (5 bases). The ends were cut back, 1 base at V and 1 base at J, with 10 bases in the middle. This CDR3 has 15 residues. Germline V lookup: CDR1 SGHAT, CDR2 FQNNGV. The CDR3 nucleotides are TGTGCCAGCAGCTTAGTGCCCGGGATCCAAGAGACCCAGTACTTC. Its protein is CASSLVPGIQETQYF.

The chain joins TRBV6-1 to TRBJ1-3; no firm D call. The CDR3 totals 11 residues. CDR1 is MNHNS, CDR2 SASEGT, per germline. V lost 9 bases to trimming and J lost 0 bases, with 3 bases between them. In DNA form, the CDR3 reads TGTGCCAGTGACTCTGGAAACACCATATATTTT. As protein: CASDSGNTIYF.

This chain uses TRBV4-1 with TRBJ1-5, with 10 positions matching TRBD1. The CDR3 totals 15 residues. The V gene end was trimmed by 1 base and the J gene end by 4 bases; junction bases not matched to a gene: 1. Germline V lookup: CDR1 MGHRA, CDR2 YSYEKL. The CDR3 DNA follows: TGCGCCAGCAGCCAAGGGACAGGGGGGAATCAGCCCCAGCATTTT. Translation gives CASSQGTGGNQPQHF.